This is a list of T cell receptor beta chains from one sample in a study of T cells expressing NK-cell markers. TCRdb re-called the 5' RACE reads and shows each CDR3 protein once, DNA omitted. The sample includes 200,000 to 300,000 distinct CDR3 sequences. The sequenced material came from blood T cells: a sorted CD56 or NKG2C T cell subset, CD4+ or CD8+ T cells, or bulk PBMC T cells (not recorded which). The receptors here all came from a woman between 18 and 70 years old in good health. The CDR3 runs from the conserved cysteine through the conserved F or W. The order of the fields is J gene, V gene, CDR3 protein.

j_gene: TRBJ2-3
v_gene: TRBV25-1
CDR3aa: CASSAYTTDTQYF

j_gene: TRBJ1-1
v_gene: TRBV6-5
CDR3aa: CASSYVGQNTEAFF

j_gene: TRBJ1-1
v_gene: TRBV19
CDR3aa: CASLKGDSDTEAFF

j_gene: TRBJ2-3
v_gene: TRBV6-2/TRBV6-3
CDR3aa: CASSTTKSGADTQYF

j_gene: TRBJ2-7
v_gene: TRBV27
CDR3aa: CASSPAGTGTYEQYF

j_gene: TRBJ2-3
v_gene: TRBV12-3/TRBV12-4
CDR3aa: CASGQVRDGTDTQYF

j_gene: TRBJ2-1
v_gene: TRBV5-5
CDR3aa: CASSLAESLRGEQFF

j_gene: TRBJ2-2
v_gene: TRBV20-1
CDR3aa: CSAKFPQGAGTGELFF

j_gene: TRBJ2-1
v_gene: TRBV29-1
CDR3aa: CSVERGGVRSFGGEQFF

j_gene: TRBJ1-1
v_gene: TRBV7-2
CDR3aa: CASSQGVTWDAFF

j_gene: TRBJ1-2
v_gene: TRBV5-6
CDR3aa: CASSLDRRDRGNGGYTF

j_gene: TRBJ2-3
v_gene: TRBV12-3/TRBV12-4
CDR3aa: CASSTGQPAGTQYF

j_gene: TRBJ2-1
v_gene: TRBV6-8
CDR3aa: CASIRRGPPYNEQFF

j_gene: TRBJ2-5
v_gene: TRBV20-1
CDR3aa: CSASTGGAEPQYF

j_gene: TRBJ2-5
v_gene: TRBV20-1
CDR3aa: CSAIRTPIQETQYF

j_gene: TRBJ2-2
v_gene: TRBV5-5
CDR3aa: CASSLEAFTGELFF

j_gene: TRBJ2-5
v_gene: TRBV20-1
CDR3aa: CSATGTGGVGETQYF

j_gene: TRBJ2-5
v_gene: TRBV18
CDR3aa: CASSSYSGTTALTQYF

j_gene: TRBJ2-1
v_gene: TRBV5-1
CDR3aa: CASSLDRGYNEQFF

j_gene: TRBJ2-1
v_gene: TRBV20-1
CDR3aa: CSARDRLAGHNEQFF

j_gene: TRBJ2-1
v_gene: TRBV4-3
CDR3aa: CASSQVNQALFF

j_gene: TRBJ2-1
v_gene: TRBV20-1
CDR3aa: CSATRLAGMYNEQFF

j_gene: TRBJ2-1
v_gene: TRBV20-1
CDR3aa: CSARDGGTGYNEQFF

j_gene: TRBJ1-5
v_gene: TRBV7-2
CDR3aa: CASSTYRGTEDQPQHF

j_gene: TRBJ2-5
v_gene: TRBV30
CDR3aa: CAWMGWGQETQYF

j_gene: TRBJ2-1
v_gene: TRBV7-2
CDR3aa: CASSPHLVAGVNEQFF